This T cell receptor beta chain was documented in a study of blood T cells in healthy people across ages. This clonotype was counted a few times. The germline gives CDR1 SNHLY, CDR2 FYNNEI. The CDR3 is 14 amino acids. The authors ran a second PCR of 7 to 11 cycles using a sample-barcoded 5' primer and a J-beta primer mix. TCRdb redid the calling of the 5' RACE reads with MiXCR, one entry per CDR3 protein. The table records hundreds of thousands of distinct CDR3 sequences, 29% of them present only once. This chain connects TRBV2 to TRBJ2-5; D may be TRBD2 (7 bases). The J call is in doubt because the DNA end fits TRBJ2-7 better. The sequence was collected from a woman of 80 years or more in good health. The sequenced sample consisted of blood. CDR3 DNA sequence: TGTGCCAGCAGACTGGGGGGCGGGAGAAGCGAGCAGTACTTC. Translation: CASRLGGGRSEQYF.